These 16 T cell receptor beta chains were sequenced from one sample in a study of T cell responses to AZD1222 COVID-19 vaccine. Repertoires were generated with immunoSEQ multiplex PCR, while TCRdb's copy carries only in-frame clones and drops some. Among tens of thousands of clones listed, approximately 90% were seen once. The sequenced sample was peripheral blood, obtained on day 0 of AZD1222 vaccination. Every receptor here comes from an adult in good health.

The rearrangement uses TRBV24-1 and TRBJ2-1; TRBD2 agrees at 10 bases. Germline V gives CDR1 KGHDR, CDR2 SFDVKD. The CDR3 length is 17 residues. Trimming removed 4 bases from V and 5 bases from J; junction bases left unmatched: 10. CDR3 loop: CATSESTSGELDNEQFF. The CDR3 DNA sequence: TGTGCCACCAGTGAGAGTACTAGCGGGGAACTGGACAATGAGCAGTTCTTC.

The chain couples TRBV28 to TRBJ1-6; 9 nucleotides line up with TRBD1. V was clipped by 4 bases and J by 8 bases; unmatched bases: 3. Germline-derived CDR1 and CDR2 are MDHEN and SYDVKM. The CDR3 runs to 14 residues. CDR3 nucleotide sequence: TGTGCCAGCAGTTCGGGACAGGGAGATTCACCCCTCCACTTT. Residues: CASSSGQGDSPLHF.

CDR3 in DNA: TGCAGCGTCGGGACAGCCGTCGGCCAGCCCCAGCATTTT. Translation: CSVGTAVGQPQHF. The V call is TRBV29-1, the J call TRBJ1-5; 7 nucleotides agree with TRBD1. Germline V gives CDR1 SQVTM, CDR2 ANQGSEA. The CDR3 extends over 13 amino acids. With V trimmed by 6 bases and J by 7 bases, 9 bases remained unmatched.

The chain uses TRBV11-2 and TRBJ1-1, with D unresolved. The CDR3 totals 14 residues. Per the germline V gene, CDR1 is SGHAT and CDR2 is FQNNGV. Trimming left V 0 bases short and J 3 bases short, with 8 bases between. CDR3 in amino acids: CASSLDPQDTEAFF. CDR3 nucleotide sequence: TGTGCCAGCAGCTTAGATCCCCAGGACACTGAAGCTTTCTTT. The full variable domain, in which reference TRBV11-2 and TRBJ1-1 provide the parts outside the CDR3, is EAGVAQSPRYKIIEKRQSVAFWCNPISGHATLYWYQQILGQGPKLLIQFQNNGVVDDSQLPKDRFSAERLKGVDSTLKIQPAKLEDSAVYLCASSLDPQDTEAFFGQGTRLTVV.

The chain recombines TRBV11-1 with TRBJ1-1, with TRBD1 identical over 8 bases. Germline assignment: CDR1 SGHAT and CDR2 FQDESV (reference sequence). J was trimmed by 1 base and V by 6 bases; bases with no gene match: 4. This CDR3 is 14 amino acids long. CDR3 sequence: CASRIGTGNTEAFF. CDR3 nucleotide sequence: TGTGCCAGCAGAATAGGGACAGGGAACACTGAAGCTTTCTTT.

The chain employs TRBV30 and TRBJ1-2, with D possibly being TRBD1 (6 bases). Germline-derived CDR1 and CDR2 are GTSNPN and SVGIG (reference sequence). The V and J ends lost 2 bases and 8 bases respectively, with 33 bases between them. CDR3 length equals 19 residues. The CDR3 region is CAWSTLSGLQPRPGQGYTF. The CDR3 bases are TGTGCCTGGAGTACGCTCTCCGGGCTTCAACCGAGACCCGGACAGGGCTACACCTTC. Complete variable domain (other parts from reference TRBV30 and TRBJ1-2): SQTIHQWPATLVQPVGSPLSLECTVEGTSNPNLYWYRQAAGRGLQLLFYSVGIGQISSEVPQNLSASRPQDRQFILSSKKLLLSDSGFYLCAWSTLSGLQPRPGQGYTFGSGTRLTVV.

This chain uses TRBV5-8 with TRBJ2-5; D not resolved. Germline lookup yields CDR1 SGHTS and CDR2 YDEGEE. The length of the CDR3 is 13 residues. The germline V and J ends were trimmed by 2 bases and 4 bases, with 9 bases remaining between them. Here the CDR3 reads CASSFLDSETQYF. Here the CDR3 DNA reads TGTGCCAGCAGCTTCCTAGACTCAGAGACCCAGTACTTC. The whole variable domain, filled in from reference TRBV5-8 and TRBJ2-5, reads EAGVTQSPTHLIKTRGQQATLRCSPISGHTSVYWYQQALGLGLQFLLWYDEGEERNRGNFPPRFSGRQFPNYSSELNVNALELEDSALYLCASSFLDSETQYFGPGTRLLVL.

This clone was detected once. The V and J genes are TRBV4-2 and TRBJ1-2; no reliable D call. The germline CDR1 and CDR2 sequences are LGHNA and YNFKEQ. The CDR3 sequence is 16 residues long. The V end lost 0 bases, the J end lost 2 bases, and 13 bases lay between the germline ends. CDR3 sequence reads: CASSQDPTEGNYGYTF. The CDR3 nucleotides are TGTGCCAGCAGCCAAGATCCCACAGAGGGCAACTATGGCTACACCTTC.

This clone was recorded once. The chain carries TRBV30 and TRBJ1-1; D gene unclear. V was cut by 2 bases and J by 5 bases, with 9 bases left in between. Germline V gives CDR1 GTSNPN, CDR2 SVGIG (reference sequence). CDR3 size: 12 residues. The CDR3 DNA reads TGTGCCTGGAGTACAACCCGGACTGAAGCTTTCTTT. It yields the protein CAWSTTRTEAFF.

The chain links TRBV7-9 to TRBJ1-1; D not certain. The V gene's germline CDR1 is SEHNR and CDR2 FQNEAQ (reference sequence). This CDR3 is 13 amino acids long. V was clipped by 5 bases and J by 0 bases, with 7 bases between them. The CDR3 is CASSLVMNTEAFF. The CDR3 DNA follows: TGTGCCAGCAGCCTTGTGATGAACACTGAAGCTTTCTTT. Combining the CDR3 with reference TRBV7-9 and TRBJ1-1 gives the whole variable domain DTGVSQNPRHKITKRGQNVTFRCDPISEHNRLYWYRQTLGQGPEFLTYFQNEAQLEKSRLLSDRFSAERPKGSFSTLEIQRTEQGDSAMYLCASSLVMNTEAFFGQGTRLTVV.

This chain joins TRBV6-5 and TRBJ1-1; TRBD1 matches 10 bases. Per germline, CDR1 MNHEY and CDR2 SVGAGI. V lost 10 bases to trimming and J lost 5 bases; unmatched junction nucleotides: 13. The CDR3 loop spans 15 amino acids. The chain's CDR3 is CATAVLGQGPTEAFF. The CDR3 DNA reads as TGTGCCACCGCCGTGTTGGGACAGGGGCCAACTGAAGCTTTCTTT.

DNA for the CDR3: TGCGCCAGCAGCTTGGCCATAGGGAATTCACCCCTCCACTTT. Translated, it gives CASSLAIGNSPLHF. The V call is TRBV5-1, the J call TRBJ1-6; D ambiguous. V was trimmed by 0 bases and J by 7 bases, leaving 8 bases between them. Germline V CDR1 and CDR2: SGHRS, YFSETQ. The CDR3 is 14 amino acids.

The chain has TRBV19 and TRBJ2-6, with D possibly TRBD1 on 6 matching bases. Germline V gives CDR1 LNHDA, CDR2 SQIVND (reference sequence). CDR3 size: 17 residues. V dropped 3 bases and J dropped 2 bases, with 14 bases sitting between them. The CDR3 DNA reads TGTGCCAGTAGTATTGCCTCCGGGACAACTGGGGCCAACGTCCTGACTTTC. This sequence encodes CASSIASGTTGANVLTF. Supplemented by reference TRBV19 and TRBJ2-6, the full variable domain reads DGGITQSPKYLFRKEGQNVTLSCEQNLNHDAMYWYRQDPGQGLRLIYYSQIVNDFQKGDIAEGYSVSREKKESFPLTVTSAQKNPTAFYLCASSIASGTTGANVLTFGAGSRLTVL.

V gene TRBV6-5 combines with J gene TRBJ1-6; D is ambiguous. The CDR3 spans 13 residues. Germline V lookup: CDR1 MNHEY, CDR2 SVGAGI. V was trimmed by 5 bases and J by 10 bases, leaving 12 bases between them. The CDR3 DNA reads TGTGCCAGCAGTCCGGCCCCCCAGTCACCCCTCCACTTT. Translating it yields CASSPAPQSPLHF.

The chain uses TRBV10-3 and TRBJ1-1; D gene ambiguous. CDR1 ENHRY and CDR2 SYGVKD come from the germline V gene. The CDR3 is made up of 13 amino acids. The V end lost 6 bases, the J end lost 3 bases, and 11 bases lay between the germline ends. DNA for the CDR3: TGTGCCATCAGCAAGGCCTTTGACACTGAAGCTTTCTTT. This translates into CAISKAFDTEAFF.

The chain couples TRBV7-8 to TRBJ1-5; D call uncertain. V lost 1 base to trimming and J lost 4 bases, with 14 bases between them. The CDR3 length is 16 residues. Germline V gives CDR1 SGHVS, CDR2 FQNEAQ. In DNA form, the CDR3 reads TGTGCCAGCAGCTTAGAACAGACCTCTAGTAATCAGCCCCAGCATTTT. Its protein is CASSLEQTSSNQPQHF.